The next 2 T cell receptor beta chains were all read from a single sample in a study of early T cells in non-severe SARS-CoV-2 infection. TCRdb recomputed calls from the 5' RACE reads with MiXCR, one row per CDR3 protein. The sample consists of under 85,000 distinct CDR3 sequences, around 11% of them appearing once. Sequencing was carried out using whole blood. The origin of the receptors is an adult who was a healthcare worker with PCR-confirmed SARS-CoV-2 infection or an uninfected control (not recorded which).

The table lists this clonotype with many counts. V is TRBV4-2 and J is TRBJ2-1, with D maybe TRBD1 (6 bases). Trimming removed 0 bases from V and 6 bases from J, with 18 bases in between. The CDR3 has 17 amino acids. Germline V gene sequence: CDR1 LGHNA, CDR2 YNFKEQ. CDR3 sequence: CASSQDLGQGLSNEQFF. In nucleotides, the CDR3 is TGTGCCAGCAGCCAAGATCTAGGGCAGGGGCTAAGCAATGAGCAGTTCTTC.

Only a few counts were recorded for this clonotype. This CDR3 reads CASSPKSPWQARVSGELFF. In DNA, the CDR3 is TGTGCCAGCAGCCCCAAAAGCCCCTGGCAGGCCAGAGTTTCCGGGGAGCTGTTTTTT. The chain uses TRBV7-9 and TRBJ2-2; D is uncertain. The CDR3 consists of 19 residues. Germline assignment: CDR1 SEHNR and CDR2 FQNEAQ (reference sequence). V lost 5 bases to trimming and J lost 6 bases, with 28 bases between them. The full variable domain, in which reference TRBV7-9 and TRBJ2-2 provide the parts outside the CDR3, is DTGVSQNPRHKITKRGQNVTFRCDPISEHNRLYWYRQTLGQGPEFLTYFQNEAQLEKSRLLSDRFSAERPKGSFSTLEIQRTEQGDSAMYLCASSPKSPWQARVSGELFFGEGSRLTVL.